A selection of T cell receptor beta chains follows, all from one sample in a study of blood T cell repertoires in COVID-19. The table came from immunoSEQ multiplex PCR; TCRdb's copy has only in-frame clones and leaves some out. The table includes fewer than 300,000 clones, more than 85% detected once. Source material: peripheral blood. The receptors originated from a woman in her twenties or thirties with COVID-19, enrolled during active disease. Both conserved end residues are part of each CDR3. D genes are given only for firm matches. A clone size is listed for some rows: how often the clone was seen (once, few, many), or a class if it is expanded.

v_call	d_call	clone_size	j_call	cdr3_aa	cdr3_nt
TRBV5-4	-	-	TRBJ1-2	CASSSGGLAPHGYTF	TGTGCCAGCAGCTCCGGTGGGCTTGCCCCTCATGGCTACACCTTC
TRBV3-1/TRBV3-2	TRBD1	-	TRBJ1-3	CATRDSSSGNTIYF	TGTGCCACTCGGGACAGCTCCTCTGGAAACACCATATATTTT
TRBV27	-	-	TRBJ1-2	CASSLRGAGEQGANYGYTF	TGTGCCAGCAGTTTACGCGGGGCGGGGGAACAGGGAGCTAACTATGGCTACACCTTC
TRBV29-1	-	-	TRBJ1-2	CSVEDRTAYTF	TGCAGCGTTGAAGATCGGACAGCCTACACCTTC
TRBV19	-	-	TRBJ1-5	CASSNPQTRTPGWDQPQHF	TGTGCCAGTAGTAACCCCCAAACGCGGACTCCCGGTTGGGATCAGCCCCAGCATTTT
TRBV3-1/TRBV3-2	-	-	TRBJ1-5	CASSQGGPNQPQHF	TGTGCCAGCAGCCAAGGAGGGCCCAATCAGCCCCAGCATTTT
TRBV27	TRBD1	-	TRBJ1-5	CASSPTGQGDSNQPQHF	TGTGCCAGCAGCCCGACGGGACAGGGGGATAGCAATCAGCCCCAGCATTTT
TRBV6-1	TRBD2	once	TRBJ2-1	CASSDPGLAGYNEQFF	TGTGCCAGCAGTGATCCGGGACTAGCGGGATACAATGAGCAGTTCTTC
TRBV10-3	TRBD2	-	TRBJ2-3	CAISGLAGGTDTQYF	TGTGCCATCAGTGGACTAGCGGGCGGCACAGATACGCAGTATTTT
TRBV27	-	-	TRBJ2-3	CASSPLLRESTDTQYF	TGTGCCAGCAGTCCGTTACTAAGGGAGAGCACAGATACGCAGTATTTT
TRBV30	-	-	TRBJ1-3	CAWSTGPSGNTIYF	TGTGCCTGGAGTACAGGTCCCTCTGGAAACACCATATATTTT
TRBV9	TRBD2	once	TRBJ2-1	CASSSRASGRAPDEQFF	TGTGCCAGCAGCTCTCGGGCTAGCGGGAGGGCCCCAGATGAGCAGTTCTTC
TRBV28	-	-	TRBJ1-2	CASSPLGGASVSGYTF	TGTGCCAGCAGTCCCTTGGGGGGGGCGTCGGTTAGCGGCTACACCTTC
TRBV5-1	TRBD1	-	TRBJ2-5	CASSAGTGAFGTQYF	TGCGCCAGCAGCGCCGGGACAGGGGCCTTTGGGACCCAGTACTTC
TRBV14	-	-	TRBJ2-1	CASSQGGNEQFF	TGTGCCAGCAGCCAAGGAGGTAATGAGCAGTTCTTC
TRBV5-1	TRBD2	-	TRBJ2-2	CASSRAGDFPGELFF	TGCGCCAGCAGCCGAGCGGGAGACTTCCCCGGGGAGCTGTTTTTT
TRBV7-9	TRBD2	-	TRBJ2-3	CALTRGGLAGPTDTQYF	TGTGCCCTCACAAGGGGGGGACTAGCGGGACCCACAGATACGCAGTATTTT